Presented here are 6 T cell receptor beta chains from one specimen sequenced in a study of blood T cell repertoires in COVID-19. Generated by immunoSEQ multiplex PCR, the TCRdb table keeps only in-frame clones and is missing some. The top ten clones hold roughly an eighth of a sample with 250,000 to 350,000 clones, about 91% of them seen once. The source material was peripheral blood. The receptors shown here come from a woman aged 60 to 75 with acute or convalescent COVID-19.

The chain has TRBV4-1 and TRBJ1-3; TRBD1 agrees at 8 bases. CDR3 length: 17 residues. Germline V gene data show CDR1 as MGHRA and CDR2 as YSYEKL. With V trimmed by 4 bases and J by 0 bases, 8 bases remained unmatched. The CDR3 sequence is CASSLMTGARSGNTIYF. The DNA for the CDR3 is TGCGCCAGCAGCCTCATGACAGGGGCCCGCTCTGGAAACACCATATATTTT.

This clone occurred once. The CDR3 DNA reads TGTGCCAGCAGGCGCATGAACACTGAAGCTTTCTTT. It specifies CASRRMNTEAFF. The chain recombines TRBV28 with TRBJ1-1; no firm D call. Between the trimmed V and J ends, which lost 6 bases and 0 bases, there was a span of 5 bases. Germline CDR1 is MDHEN and CDR2 is SYDVKM. This CDR3 spans 12 amino acids.

The chain employs TRBV5-1 and TRBJ2-3; D is possibly TRBD1 (5 bases). Germline CDR1 reads SGHRS; CDR2 reads YFSETQ. Trimming stripped 0 bases from V and 2 bases from J, with 19 bases between. This CDR3 region has 18 residues. DNA for the CDR3: TGCGCCAGCAGCTTGGGGACAAGGTTATCCCTTTCCACAGATACGCAGTATTTT. Its protein product is CASSLGTRLSLSTDTQYF.

This clone has a single count. The chain employs TRBV5-1 and TRBJ2-2; D may be TRBD2 (6 bases). The V and J ends lost 4 bases and 2 bases respectively, with 12 bases between them. The CDR3 spans 15 residues. From germline, CDR1 is SGHRS and CDR2 YFSETQ. CDR3 region: CASSPRGTNTGELFF. CDR3 in DNA: TGCGCCAGCAGCCCTCGGGGGACTAACACCGGGGAGCTGTTTTTT.

The chain employs TRBV12-3 or TRBV12-4 and TRBJ1-1; D may be TRBD1 (6 bases). The CDR3 is made up of 13 amino acids. Trimming shortened V by 3 bases and J by 4 bases, and 9 bases separated the two germline ends. CDR3 nucleotides: TGTGCCAGCAGTTTTAGGGGGAGCACTGAAGCTTTCTTT. This sequence encodes CASSFRGSTEAFF.

The chain links TRBV7-2 to TRBJ2-7, with 11 bases aligning to TRBD2. Germline CDR1 is SGHTA and CDR2 is FQGNSA. The CDR3 is 14 amino acids. The V gene end was trimmed by 6 bases and the J gene end by 2 bases; junction bases not matched to a gene: 3. As DNA, the CDR3 is TGTGCCAGCAGTCGACTAGCGGGACCCTACGAGCAGTACTTC. This gives the protein CASSRLAGPYEQYF.